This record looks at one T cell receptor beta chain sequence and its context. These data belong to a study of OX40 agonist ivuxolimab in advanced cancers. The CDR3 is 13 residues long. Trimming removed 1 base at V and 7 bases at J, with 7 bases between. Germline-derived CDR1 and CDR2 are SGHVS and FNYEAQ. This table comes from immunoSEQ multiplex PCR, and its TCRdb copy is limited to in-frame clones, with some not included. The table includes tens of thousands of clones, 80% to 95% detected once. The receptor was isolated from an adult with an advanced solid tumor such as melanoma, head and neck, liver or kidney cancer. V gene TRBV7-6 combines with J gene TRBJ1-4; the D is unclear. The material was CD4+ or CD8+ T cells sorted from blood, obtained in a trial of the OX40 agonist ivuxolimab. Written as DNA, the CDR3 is TGTGCCAGCAGCTTAGTTCCAGCTGAAAAACTGTTTTTT. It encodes CASSLVPAEKLFF.